Each of the 4 T cell receptor beta chains below was sequenced from the same sample in a study of post-analysis software for immune sequencing data. Study-wide results and limits: TRBV5-6, TRBV5-1 and TRBV20-1 belonged to a set of roughly five TRBV segments that were more frequent in patients than controls.

These receptors' antigens are unknown. TCR beta libraries were prepared from cDNA with unique molecular identifiers. TCRdb used MiXCR to reprocess the PCR reads, holding one entry per CDR3 protein. The table lists 650,000 to 900,000 distinct CDR3 sequences, just over 45% of them singletons. Specimen: blood. Receptors originate from a girl aged 10 to 17 with multiple sclerosis.

In the case of this clonotype: One end of the junction varies from germline; a read error may be responsible. The gene calls are TRBV7-9 and TRBJ2-7; perhaps TRBD2 as D (5 bases). CDR1 and CDR2 from the germline V gene are SEHNR and FQNEAQ (reference sequence). The CDR3 length is 14 residues. CDR3 nucleotides: TGTGCCAGCAGTTTAGAACCGGGGAACTACGAGCAGTACTTC. It is translated as CASSLEPGNYEQYF.

This clonotype came up a few times. V and J are TRBV28 and TRBJ2-5, with a possible D match to TRBD2 (5 bases). The DNA end is a closer match to TRBJ2-7, so the J assignment may be wrong. CDR3 length: 17 amino acids. CDR1 is MDHEN and CDR2 is SYDVKM in the germline V gene. In DNA, the CDR3 is TGTGCCAGCAGTTTCCGAGGGCCCCCCTACCCCACTTACGAGCAGTACTTC. Protein product: CASSFRGPPYPTYEQYF.

CDR3 sequence reads: CSVAGQGDGANVLTF. CDR3 nucleotides: TGCAGCGTTGCGGGCCAGGGGGACGGGGCCAACGTCCTGACTTTC. The chain employs TRBV29-1 and TRBJ2-6; TRBD1 matches at 7 bases. V was clipped by 4 bases and J by 4 bases; unmatched bases: 7. CDR1 SQVTM and CDR2 ANQGSEA come from the germline V gene. The CDR3 extends over 15 amino acids. The variable domain in full, with the rest retrieved from reference TRBV29-1 and TRBJ2-6, is SAVISQKPSRDICQRGTSLTIQCQVDSQVTMMFWYRQQPGQSLTLIATANQGSEATYESGFVIDKFPISRPNLTFSTLTVSNMSPEDSSIYLCSVAGQGDGANVLTFGAGSRLTVL.

This clonotype was observed a few times. The chain recombines TRBV29-1 with TRBJ2-1; D uncertain. The CDR3 totals 13 residues. The germline gives CDR1 SQVTM, CDR2 ANQGSEA. The ends were cut back, 0 bases at V and 2 bases at J, with 5 bases in the middle. The CDR3 reads CSVEDEPYNEQFF. The CDR3 DNA follows: TGCAGCGTTGAAGACGAGCCCTACAATGAGCAGTTCTTC.